This T cell receptor beta chain derives from a study of cytomegalovirus exposure and HLA in healthy donors. General study findings and limits: Later, an analysis showed that TCR beta chains associated with HLA were more clonally expanded than others that were equally common. The authors considered a cluster of highly shared sequence variants likely to be a sequencing artifact.

Use of 60 Vbeta and 13 Jbeta primers characterized the PCR. Profiling relied on immunoSEQ multiplex PCR, and the TCRdb table lists in-frame clones only, not all of them. The sample yields fewer than 150,000 clones, of which the top ten take up 2%. As regards this clone: Antigen: not known.

Material: PBMCs. The sequence was obtained from a woman aged 55-70 years in good health and CMV-seronegative.

The CDR3 region is CAITSGSENYEQYF. The CDR3 nucleotides are TGTGCCATCACGTCGGGGTCGGAAAACTACGAGCAGTACTTC. The chain recombines TRBV10-3 with TRBJ2-7, with D tentatively TRBD2 (5 bases). V lost 7 bases to trimming and J lost 3 bases, with 16 bases between them. This CDR3 has 14 residues. The germline CDR1 and CDR2 sequences are ENHRY and SYGVKD.